This TCR beta chain was retrieved from a study of OX40 agonist ivuxolimab in advanced cancers. Study context: Intravenous ivuxolimab was administered to patients every 2 weeks at 0.01 to 10 mg/kg. General observations from the study: The CD4+ and CD8+ T cells in the blood had expanded clonally by week 6 at 0.1 to 3.0 mg/kg.

Method: immunoSEQ multiplex PCR; TCRdb's copy keeps in-frame clones and lacks some. The sample lists approximately 79,000 clones; 65% to 90% were seen once. Of note for this clone: Antigen specificity is unknown.

This CDR3 contains 15 residues. J was trimmed by 0 bases and V by 6 bases; bases with no gene match: 2. The germline V gene has CDR1 MNHEY and CDR2 SVGAGI. The V call is TRBV6-5, the J call TRBJ2-6, with 7 bases that match TRBD1. The TCR sequence derives from an adult with an advanced solid tumor such as melanoma, head and neck, liver or kidney cancer. The sequenced sample was CD4+ or CD8+ T cells sorted from blood, obtained in a trial of the OX40 agonist ivuxolimab. The CDR3 DNA reads as TGTGCCAGCAGCCGGGACAGCTCTGGGGCCAACGTCCTGACTTTC. It codes for CASSRDSSGANVLTF.